The clone carrying this TCR beta chain was observed a few times. Its antigen remains unknown. The source of the sample is a study of T-cell memory formation after mild COVID-19. General study points: Largely, contracting CD4+ clones fell within CM and EM, and contracting CD8+ clones within EMRA.

One entry per CDR3 protein results from TCRdb running MiXCR on the 5' RACE reads. The profile covers about 82,000 distinct CDR3 sequences, with roughly 13% appearing a single time and 41% taken by the ten largest. The TCR comes from a young man who had mild COVID-19 (a few samples of this study predate the infection). Cell type and time point are not known. The material sequenced was PBMCs or a T cell subset sorted from them (not recorded which).

The CDR3 nucleotides read TGTGCCAGCAGCGGGACAGGGGACATTCAGTACTTC. It yields the protein CASSGTGDIQYF. The chain uses TRBV9 and TRBJ2-4; 9 bases are a match to TRBD1. The CDR3 totals 12 residues. Trimming cost V 3 bases and J 8 bases; bases outside gene matches: 0. Germline loops: CDR1 SGDLS, CDR2 YYNGEE.